The next 10 T cell receptor beta chains were all read from a single sample in a study of blood T cell repertoires in COVID-19. Produced via immunoSEQ multiplex PCR; TCRdb's table is partial and in-frame only. The sample shows 300,000 to 350,000 clones, around 87% of them seen only once. The specimen sequenced was PBMCs or T cells enriched from blood (not recorded which). Receptors were obtained from a young woman with acute COVID-19.

J is TRBJ2-6 and V is TRBV2; D may be TRBD1 (6 bases). The germline V and J ends were trimmed by 6 bases and 4 bases, with 19 bases remaining between them. The germline CDR1 and CDR2 sequences are SNHLY and FYNNEI. The CDR3 totals 17 residues. CDR3 sequence reads: CASREWTASLGANVLTF. The CDR3, as DNA: TGTGCCAGCAGGGAGTGGACAGCCTCTTTGGGGGCCAACGTCCTGACTTTC. Full variable domain (rest looked up from reference TRBV2 and TRBJ2-6): EPEVTQTPSHQVTQMGQEVILRCVPISNHLYFYWYRQILGQKVEFLVSFYNNEISEKSEIFDDQFSVERPDGSNFTLKIRSTKLEDSAMYFCASREWTASLGANVLTFGAGSRLTVL.

The chain combines TRBV29-1 with TRBJ2-3; possibly TRBD2 for D (6 bases). The V gene's germline CDR1 is SQVTM and CDR2 ANQGSEA. The V gene lost 3 bases and the J gene lost 2 bases, with 9 bases spanning the gap. The CDR3 extends over 13 amino acids. The CDR3 sequence is CSVERDSTDTQYF. CDR3 nucleotide sequence: TGCAGCGTTGAGCGGGATTCCACAGATACGCAGTATTTT.

V gene TRBV19 combines with J gene TRBJ1-2; 8 bases are shared with TRBD1. Trimming cost V 7 bases and J 4 bases; bases outside gene matches: 17. CDR1 and CDR2 (germline): LNHDA, SQIVND (reference sequence). The CDR3 runs 17 residues. The CDR3 bases are TGTGCCAGTACCCCCCGGACAGGGCCGACCACCTTCTATGGCTACACCTTC. Its translation is CASTPRTGPTTFYGYTF.

A few counts support this clone. The chain uses TRBV29-1 and TRBJ1-2; weak D call: TRBD1 (5 bases). The CDR3 runs to 12 residues. V lost 7 bases and J lost 8, with 17 bases in between. CDR1 and CDR2 (germline): SQVTM, ANQGSEA. CDR3 amino acids: CSGSDSSWGYTF. In DNA form, the CDR3 reads TGCAGCGGATCAGACAGTTCATGGGGCTACACCTTC.

CDR3 sequence reads: CASSHSGYSTDTQYF. CDR3 nucleotides: TGTGCCAGCAGTCATAGCGGGTATAGCACAGATACGCAGTATTTT. The genes are TRBV3-1 (or the pseudogene TRBV3-2) and TRBJ2-3; 7 bases map to TRBD2. The CDR3 has 15 amino acids. Germline lookup yields CDR1 LGHDT and CDR2 YNNKEL (reference sequence). The junction had 6 bases not matched to a gene; V was cut back by 6 bases and J by 0 bases.

This clone was seen only a few times. This chain uses TRBV5-1 with TRBJ2-1; TRBD2 aligns across 7 bases. The CDR3 has 15 residues. CDR1 is SGHRS, CDR2 YFSETQ, per germline. Unmatched junction bases numbered 10, after V lost 1 base and J lost 9 bases. Written as DNA, the CDR3 is TGCGCCAGCAGCTTGAGCGGGACGACACGGTCTGAGCAGTTCTTC. Translating gives CASSLSGTTRSEQFF. The complete variable domain, with remaining parts taken from reference TRBV5-1 and TRBJ2-1, reads KAGVTQTPRYLIKTRGQQVTLSCSPISGHRSVSWYQQTPGQGLQFLFEYFSETQRNKGNFPGRFSGRQFSNSRSEMNVSTLELGDSALYLCASSLSGTTRSEQFFGPGTRLTVL.

J is TRBJ2-1 and V is TRBV28; 7 bases fit TRBD1. Trimming at V came to 6 bases and at J to 15 bases, leaving 8 bases not matched to a gene. Germline V gene lookup returns CDR1 MDHEN and CDR2 SYDVKM. The CDR3 length is 11 residues. This CDR3 reads CASSPDRRRFF. The DNA for the CDR3 is TGTGCCAGCAGCCCGGACAGGAGGCGGTTCTTC.

The chain links TRBV3-1 (or the pseudogene TRBV3-2) to TRBJ2-1, with a tentative D call TRBD1 (6 bases). Trimming took 1 base from V and 0 from J, leaving 13 bases between them. The CDR3 extends over 17 amino acids. The germline gives CDR1 LGHDT, CDR2 YNNKEL (reference sequence). In DNA, the CDR3 is TGTGCCAGCAGCCAAGGGGGGCGCGAATACTCCTACAATGAGCAGTTCTTC. This codes for CASSQGGREYSYNEQFF.

The chain couples TRBV5-6 to TRBJ2-1; possible D gene TRBD2, 5 bases. Trimming took 0 bases from V and 4 from J, leaving 8 bases between them. The V gene's germline CDR1 is SGHDT and CDR2 YYEEEE. This CDR3 spans 14 amino acids. This CDR3 is CASSLGTGYNEQFF. The CDR3 nucleotides are TGTGCCAGCAGCTTGGGGACGGGATACAATGAGCAGTTCTTC.

This chain uses TRBV5-1 with TRBJ2-7; 8 bases are a match to TRBD2. Trimming took 0 bases from V and 1 from J; bases not matched to a gene: 6. Germline loops: CDR1 SGHRS, CDR2 YFSETQ. This CDR3 has 16 residues. The CDR3 sequence: CASSLASTSVSYEQYF. In DNA form, the CDR3 reads TGCGCCAGCAGCTTGGCCTCGACTAGCGTATCCTACGAGCAGTACTTC.